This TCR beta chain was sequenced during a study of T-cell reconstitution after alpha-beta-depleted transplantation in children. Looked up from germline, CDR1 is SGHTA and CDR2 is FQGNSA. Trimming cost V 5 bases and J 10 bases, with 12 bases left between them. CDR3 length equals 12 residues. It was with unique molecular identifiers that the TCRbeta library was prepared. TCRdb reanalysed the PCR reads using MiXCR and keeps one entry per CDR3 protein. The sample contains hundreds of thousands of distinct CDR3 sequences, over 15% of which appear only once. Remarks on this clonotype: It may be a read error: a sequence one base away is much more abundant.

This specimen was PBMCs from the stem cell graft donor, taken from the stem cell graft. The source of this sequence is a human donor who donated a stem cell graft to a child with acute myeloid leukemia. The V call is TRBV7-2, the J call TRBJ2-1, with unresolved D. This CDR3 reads CASSQALGEQFF. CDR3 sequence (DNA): TGTGCCAGCAGCCAGGCGCTGGGGGAGCAGTTCTTC.